Listed below are T cell receptor beta chains from one sample, sequenced in a study of neurological immune-mediated disorders. TCRdb analysed the 5' RACE reads with MiXCR anew, one entry per CDR3 protein. The sample lists some 30,000 distinct CDR3 sequences, 15% to 20% seen once, with 4.5% to 5% in the top ten. Sequencing used CD4+ T cells from blood. Receptors originate from a female donor with HTLV-1-associated myelopathy (HAM/TSP). Each CDR3 is given with its conserved first and last residue. D genes are given only for firm matches. Clone sizes are given selectively: once, few, many, or a class where the clone is expanded.

V gene	D gene	J gene	clone size	CDR3 DNA	CDR3 protein
TRBV24-1	TRBD2	TRBJ2-1	many	TGTGCCACCAGTGACCAAACTAGCGGGAGGGCCCACTACAATGAGCAGTTCTTC	CATSDQTSGRAHYNEQFF
TRBV15	NA	TRBJ1-4	many	TGTGCCACCAGCAGCATGGAGGGGTCGGGTGAAAAACTGTTTTTT	CATSSMEGSGEKLFF
TRBV3-1	TRBD1	TRBJ2-5	once	TGTGCCAGCAGCCGCGACAGGGGGCGAGGTGAAGAGACCCAGTACTTC	CASSRDRGRGEETQYF
TRBV7-9	NA	TRBJ2-5	NA	TGTGCCAGCAGCCCCCCCAGAGTCTCCCAAGAGACCCAGTACTTC	CASSPPRVSQETQYF
TRBV5-1	TRBD1	TRBJ2-7	many	TGCGCCAGCAGCTTGTCGGGACAGGTAACCAACGAGCAGTACTTC	CASSLSGQVTNEQYF
TRBV7-6	TRBD2	TRBJ2-3	many	TGTGCCAGCAGCCGACTAGCGCAGAGGGCAGATACGCAGTATTTT	CASSRLAQRADTQYF
TRBV19	NA	TRBJ1-2	many	TGTGCCAGTAGTATTGGAGCAGCTAACTATGGCTACACCTTC	CASSIGAANYGYTF
TRBV20-1	TRBD2	TRBJ2-1	NA	TGCAGTGCTACCCCGGGGACTACCTGCTACAATGAGCAGTTCTTC	CSATPGTTCYNEQFF
TRBV15	NA	TRBJ2-7	many	TGTGCCACCAGCAGAGGGGTAGCGGAATCCTACGAGCAGTACTTC	CATSRGVAESYEQYF
TRBV4-2	TRBD2	TRBJ2-1	many	TGTGCCAGCAGCGGGGGGGGTTACAATGAGCAGTTCTTC	CASSGGGYNEQFF
TRBV20-1	NA	TRBJ1-4	many	TGCAGTGCTATATTTGGGGGGACACTGGGAGAAAAACTGTTTTTT	CSAIFGGTLGEKLFF
TRBV2	NA	TRBJ2-5	many	TGTGCCAGCAGTGAATCCTACCGGGCCCTAGAGACCCAGTACTTC	CASSESYRALETQYF
TRBV10-3	TRBD1	TRBJ2-7	many	TGTGCCATCAGCCCATCCCGGACAGGAAGATACGAGCAGTACTTC	CAISPSRTGRYEQYF
TRBV20-1	NA	TRBJ2-5	many	TGCAGTGCTAGAGATCGAATGGGAGAGACCCAGTACTTC	CSARDRMGETQYF
TRBV27	NA	TRBJ2-3	many	TGTGCCAGCAGTCGCCTTAGGGGGGGCAGAATCGATACGCAGTATTTT	CASSRLRGGRIDTQYF
TRBV20-1	NA	TRBJ2-7	NA	TGCAGTGCTCGAACTTCGAATGGCGAGCAGTACTTC	CSARTSNGEQYF
TRBV13	NA	TRBJ1-2	many	TGTGCCAGCAGCTTAGGAGGGTTCGGCTACACCTTC	CASSLGGFGYTF
TRBV5-1	NA	TRBJ1-1	many	TGCGCCAGCAGGCTATGGGGGGAGAACACTGAAGCTTTCTTT	CASRLWGENTEAFF
TRBV20-1	TRBD1	TRBJ1-6	many	TGCAGTGCTAGAATTCAGGGGGTAGATTCACCCCTCCACTTT	CSARIQGVDSPLHF
TRBV3-1	NA	TRBJ2-3	medium-sized	TGTGCCAGCAGCCAAGCAGGGGCAGATACGCAGTATTTT	CASSQAGADTQYF
TRBV5-6	NA	TRBJ2-1	NA	TGTGCCAGCAGCCGCGGACTATCGGGGGCCAATGAGCAGTTCTTC	CASSRGLSGANEQFF
TRBV12-3/TRBV12-4	NA	TRBJ2-2	NA	TGTGCAAGCAGTTTCAACAGGGATGTGAAAACCGGGGAGCTGTTTTTT	CASSFNRDVKTGELFF
TRBV20-1	TRBD2	TRBJ2-2	many	TGCAGTGCTCCCGAGCGGGGGGGAAACACCGGGGAGCTGTTTTTT	CSAPERGGNTGELFF
TRBV7-9	NA	TRBJ1-4	medium-sized	TGTGCCAGCAGCCTTAACCCGGGGACGGCGCTTGAAAAACTGTTTTTT	CASSLNPGTALEKLFF
TRBV29-1	TRBD2	TRBJ2-3	many	TGCAGCGTTGATTTTGGGGGGGGCACAGATACGCAGTATTTT	CSVDFGGGTDTQYF
TRBV7-6	TRBD1	TRBJ1-4	many	TGTGCCAGCAGCCAAAAAGGGACAGGGAGGGAAAAACTGTTTTTT	CASSQKGTGREKLFF
TRBV20-1	TRBD2	TRBJ2-1	many	TGCAGTAAGATACGAGCGGGAGAGAGGAATGAGCAGTTCTTC	CSKIRAGERNEQFF
TRBV3-1	TRBD1	TRBJ1-5	many	TGTGCCAGCAGCGAGGGACAGCATAGCAATCAGCCCCAGCATTTT	CASSEGQHSNQPQHF
TRBV5-1	NA	TRBJ2-2	many	TGCGCCAGCAACAGGGCAACGAACACCGGGGAGCTGTTTTTT	CASNRATNTGELFF
TRBV20-1	TRBD1	TRBJ1-1	many	TGCAGTGCTAGGGCAGAGGCAGGGGGCGACACTGAAGCTTTCTTT	CSARAEAGGDTEAFF